This T cell receptor (beta chain) was documented in a study of Ad26.COV2.S vaccination and SARS-CoV-2 variants. Specified treatment: around 19 received Ad26.COV2.S at low or high dose, single or two shots; about 5 received placebo; per-sample allocation not given. It was on day 63 after the first vaccine or placebo injection that samples were taken. V gave up 3 bases and J gave up 9 bases; unmatched junction bases: 11. The V gene's germline CDR1 is MGHRA and CDR2 YSYEKL. CDR3 length equals 16 residues. The assay was immunoSEQ multiplex PCR, and TCRdb's table has in-frame clones only and misses some. The sample carries a few hundred thousand clones, around 87% recorded once.

The receptor comes from a person between 18 and 59 years old who received the Ad26.COV2.S COVID-19 vaccine or a placebo. The chain couples TRBV4-1 to TRBJ1-6, with 7 bases fitting TRBD1. The source was peripheral blood, collected in a trial of Ad26.COV2.S vaccine versus placebo. The CDR3 nucleotides read TGCGCCAGCAGCCAGACAGGGATTACGCATACTTCACCCCTCCACTTT. Protein product: CASSQTGITHTSPLHF.